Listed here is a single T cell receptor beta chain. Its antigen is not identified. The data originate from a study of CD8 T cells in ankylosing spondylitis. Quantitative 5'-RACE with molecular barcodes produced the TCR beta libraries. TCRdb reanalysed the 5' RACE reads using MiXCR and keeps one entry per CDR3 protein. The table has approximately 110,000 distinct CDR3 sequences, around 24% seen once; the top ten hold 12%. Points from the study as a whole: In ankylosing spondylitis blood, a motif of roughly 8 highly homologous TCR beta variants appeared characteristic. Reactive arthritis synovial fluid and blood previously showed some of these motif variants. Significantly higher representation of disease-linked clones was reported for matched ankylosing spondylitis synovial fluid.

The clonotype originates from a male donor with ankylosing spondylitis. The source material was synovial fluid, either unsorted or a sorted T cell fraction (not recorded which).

CDR3 DNA sequence: TGCAGTGCCCTACAGGGACAAGAGACCCAGTACTTC. Its protein product is CSALQGQETQYF. The chain is built from TRBV20-1 and TRBJ2-5; D is possibly TRBD1 (6 bases). Germline loops: CDR1 DFQATT, CDR2 SNEGSKA (reference sequence). Trimming shortened V by 6 bases and J by 2 bases, and 10 bases separated the two germline ends. CDR3 length: 12 amino acids.